The rows below give T cell receptor beta chains drawn from one sample of a study of siplizumab effects on memory and regulatory T cells. Method: immunoSEQ multiplex PCR; TCRdb's copy keeps in-frame clones and lacks some. This table has 85,000 to 130,000 clones, 85% to 95% appearing once. The sample taken for sequencing was Tregs sorted from blood. The receptors originated from a human donor in good health. Each CDR3 is given with its conserved first and last residue. Only some rows state a clone size, as once, few, many or a class for expanded clones.

>TRBJ1-3|TRBV4-1|-
CASSQQGGSGNTIYF
>TRBJ1-1|TRBV6-5|-
CASSSLPSDTEAFF
>TRBJ2-5|TRBV19|-
CASSMEVFGAGEHF
>TRBJ2-2|TRBV5-1|once
CASSKGLARYTGELFF
>TRBJ2-2|TRBV30|-
CAWSDGVPGELFF
>TRBJ1-5|TRBV4-2|-
CASSQEGGQPQHF
>TRBJ2-1|TRBV19|-
CASSIRGKGSYNEQFF
>TRBJ2-3|TRBV28|-
CASRWAQATDTQYF
>TRBJ2-1|TRBV5-4|-
CASSLLPPHEQFF
>TRBJ2-7|TRBV6-6|-
CASSLRGPYEQYF
>TRBJ2-1|TRBV19|-
CASERGLAGNEQFF
>TRBJ1-2|TRBV7-8|-
CASSSRDEGDYGYTF
>TRBJ1-2|TRBV2|-
CASSEGHNYGYTF
>TRBJ1-1|TRBV18|few
CASSVKQGIGNTEAFF
>TRBJ2-5|TRBV6-5|once
CASSYSAGQTQYF
>TRBJ2-1|TRBV12-2|-
CASRLVGLAGNEQFF
>TRBJ2-3|TRBV5-1|-
CASSLNAGTSGRAMADTQYF
>TRBJ2-3|TRBV9|-
CASSPRLKGALIPDTQYF
>TRBJ2-2|TRBV10-1|-
CASSKDFGLAGFTGELFF
>TRBJ2-3|TRBV7-2|once
CASSLRPGDTQYF
>TRBJ1-1|TRBV6-6|-
CASRTGGAGTEAFF
>TRBJ2-1|TRBV5-5|-
CASSLVSDPRINEQFF
>TRBJ2-1|TRBV28|once
CASSSGGAGVDEQFF
>TRBJ2-1|TRBV2|-
CASSPLINPPYNEQFF
>TRBJ2-7|TRBV7-8|once
CASSPDSHEQYF
>TRBJ1-1|TRBV19|-
CASGRAGTNTEAFF
>TRBJ2-1|TRBV4-2|-
CASSQEGGIHEGQFF
>TRBJ2-2|TRBV9|-
CASSVVGGVSGELFF
>TRBJ2-5|TRBV5-6|-
CASSARLAGVGETQYF
>TRBJ2-1|TRBV18|-
CASSLNRDNEQFF
>TRBJ2-1|TRBV14|-
CASSQDPLDLLADNEQFF
>TRBJ2-2|TRBV28|-
CASSPYPGGWTGELFF
>TRBJ1-1|TRBV7-3|-
CASRFAGGLDTEAFF
>TRBJ2-5|TRBV15|-
CATSNRGETQYF
>TRBJ1-1|TRBV14|-
CASSHLPGGGAFF
>TRBJ2-7|TRBV15|-
CATSRDVAGGYEQYF
>TRBJ1-1|TRBV19|-
CASLSRLGNTEAFF
>TRBJ2-3|TRBV19|-
CATDRGSDTQYF